This T cell receptor beta chain stems from a study of graft-versus-host responses after intestinal transplantation. Comments on this clone: Antigen: not known.

Study results and limitations: The marrow of recipients harbored GvH clones, and ileum or blood showed some of them first.

Germline V CDR1 and CDR2: MNHNS, SASEGT. This CDR3 contains 13 residues. Trimming removed 9 bases from V and 4 bases from J, with 15 bases in between. TCRdb's table, derived via immunoSEQ multiplex PCR, lists solely in-frame clones and lacks some. The table includes about 86,000 clones, about 88% detected once. This receptor was taken from a human donor who was the organ donor for an intestinal transplant. The sequencing used unstimulated CD4+ T cells sorted from spleen or lymph node cells, collected before transplant. J is TRBJ1-2 and V is TRBV6-1; tentative D call: TRBD1 (5 bases). This chain's CDR3 is CASIRQLPYGYTF. As DNA, the CDR3 is TGTGCCAGTATCCGACAGCTTCCCTATGGCTACACCTTC.